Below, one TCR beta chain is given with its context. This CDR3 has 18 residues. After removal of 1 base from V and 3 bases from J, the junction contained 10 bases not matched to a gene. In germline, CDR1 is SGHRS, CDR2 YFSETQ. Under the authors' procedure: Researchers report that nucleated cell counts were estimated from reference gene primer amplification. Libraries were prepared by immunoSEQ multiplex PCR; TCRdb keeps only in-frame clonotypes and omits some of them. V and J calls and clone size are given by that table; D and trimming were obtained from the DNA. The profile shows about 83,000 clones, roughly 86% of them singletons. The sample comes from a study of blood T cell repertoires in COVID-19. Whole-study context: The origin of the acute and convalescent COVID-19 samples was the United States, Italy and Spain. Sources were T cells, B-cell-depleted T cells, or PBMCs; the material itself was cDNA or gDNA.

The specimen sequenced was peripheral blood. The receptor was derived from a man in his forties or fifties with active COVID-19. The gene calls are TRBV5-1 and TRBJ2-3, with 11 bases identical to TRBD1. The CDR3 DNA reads TGCGCCAGCAGCTTGTTCCCTGGGACAGGGGGGGTAACAGATACGCAGTATTTT. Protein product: CASSLFPGTGGVTDTQYF.